This T cell receptor (beta chain) was sequenced in a study of CD8 T cells in ankylosing spondylitis. This clonotype was detected many times. CDR3 length: 14 residues. The germline V gene encodes CDR1 DFQATT and CDR2 SNEGSKA (reference sequence). The ends were cut back, 5 bases at V and 1 base at J, with 12 bases in the middle. TCRdb re-derived calls from the 5' RACE reads in MiXCR, one entry per CDR3 protein. This table has 200,000 to 300,000 distinct CDR3 sequences, 20% to 30% appearing once. The V gene is TRBV20-1, the J gene TRBJ2-1; unclear D gene. This sequence originates from a male donor with ankylosing spondylitis or in good health (not recorded which). What was sequenced was blood, either unsorted or a sorted T cell fraction (not recorded which). The CDR3 DNA follows: TGCAGTGCTCGAGCTTGGGGTTCCTACAATGAGCAGTTCTTC. Residues: CSARAWGSYNEQFF.